This T cell receptor (beta chain) was profiled in a study of regulatory T cells in long-lasting Graves disease. The overall study: Persistent Graves' disease denoted over 5 years of antithyroid drugs plus positive TSH receptor antibodies. Study results and limitations: Fewer public clonotypes were shared by new patients (roughly 910) than by persistent patients (fewer than 3,000). Examination was confined to peripheral blood, excluding thyroid tissue. Persistent disease samples used TRBV28, TRBJ1-2 and TRBJ2-5 preferentially.

Through Arm-PCR of CDR3 regions and iRepertoire HTBI primers, TCR beta libraries were built. TCRdb used MiXCR to reprocess the multiplex PCR reads, holding one entry per CDR3 protein. The data show under 500,000 distinct CDR3 sequences, 20% seen once. The CDR3 is 14 amino acids. Germline V gives CDR1 MGHRA, CDR2 YSYEKL. V lost 5 bases, J lost 5 bases, and 4 bases stayed unmatched. On this clonotype itself: Its specificity is unknown.

Time point noted: persistent/refractory GD, antithyroid drugs over 5 years with positive TRAb. RNA from PBMCs was the source of the TCR library. The TCR comes from a female donor with Graves disease. The chain joins TRBV4-1 to TRBJ1-5; the match to TRBD1 covers 9 bases. The input for sequencing was peripheral blood mononuclear cells (PBMCs), taken when the disease was refractory, from a patient treated with antithyroid drugs. The CDR3 coding sequence is TGCGCCAGCAGCAAGAGACAGGGGGATCAGCCCCAGCATTTT. It encodes CASSKRQGDQPQHF.